The 23 T cell receptor beta chains presented below share a single source sample, sequenced in a study of cytomegalovirus exposure and HLA in healthy donors (dated by TCRdb to 2017 to 2019). The library came from the immunoSEQ multiplex PCR assay. TCRdb took this table from immuneACCESS and kept in-frame rearrangements with V and J called. Such tables lack part of the clones; where checked against another copy, unresolved V genes explain under half of the gap, and the rest is unexplained. Recorded for this sample are 200,000 or so clones; approximately 80% of them occurred a single time. Roughly 13% of the sample comes from the top ten. Specimen: PBMCs. The receptors were sampled from a woman aged 30 to 39 in good health and CMV-seropositive.

The chain links TRBV14 to TRBJ2-1; 12 nucleotides match TRBD2. V dropped 1 base and J dropped 10; count of bases not matched to a gene: 8. Germline V gives CDR1 SGHDN, CDR2 FVKESK. This CDR3 is 16 amino acids long. DNA for the CDR3: TGTGCCAGCAGCCAAGCCAGGCTAGCGGGAGGGGGGGAGCAGTTCTTC. It is translated as CASSQARLAGGGEQFF. Based on the CDR3 plus reference TRBV14 and TRBJ2-1, the full variable domain is EAGVTQFPSHSVIEKGQTVTLRCDPISGHDNLYWYRRVMGKEIKFLLHFVKESKQDESGMPNNRFLAERTGGTYSTLKVQPAELEDSGVYFCASSQARLAGGGEQFFGPGTRLTVL.

The gene calls are TRBV27 and TRBJ2-2; D possibly corresponds to TRBD2 (5 bases). V lost 6 bases to trimming and J lost 1 base, with 18 bases between them. The CDR3 totals 17 residues. Germline lookup yields CDR1 MNHEY and CDR2 SMNVEV (reference sequence). This CDR3 reads CASSTKQPSLNTGELFF. In nucleotides, the CDR3 is TGTGCCAGCAGCACGAAACAGCCTAGCCTGAACACCGGGGAGCTGTTTTTT.

This clone was seen only once. The chain employs TRBV2 and TRBJ2-5, with unresolved D. The V end was cut by 6 bases, the J end by 3 bases, with 5 bases between. CDR1 SNHLY and CDR2 FYNNEI come from the germline V gene. CDR3 length: 11 residues. CDR3 loop: CASRAEETQYF. DNA for the CDR3: TGTGCCAGCAGGGCGGAAGAGACCCAGTACTTC. The variable domain in full, completed from reference TRBV2 and TRBJ2-5, reads EPEVTQTPSHQVTQMGQEVILRCVPISNHLYFYWYRQILGQKVEFLVSFYNNEISEKSEIFDDQFSVERPDGSNFTLKIRSTKLEDSAMYFCASRAEETQYFGPGTRLLVL.

The chain is built from TRBV29-1 and TRBJ2-2; possible D gene TRBD2, 5 bases. This CDR3 has 14 amino acids. The ends were cut back, 5 bases at V and 7 bases at J, with 17 bases in the middle. Germline V lookup: CDR1 SQVTM, CDR2 ANQGSEA. CDR3 protein: CSVIDATGIGELFF. In DNA form, the CDR3 reads TGCAGCGTTATTGACGCGACCGGGATCGGGGAGCTGTTTTTT.

The chain's CDR3 is CASSFRSSGANTGELFF. DNA of the CDR3: TGTGCCAGCAGCTTTAGGTCGTCGGGAGCAAACACCGGGGAGCTGTTTTTT. The chain couples TRBV7-8 to TRBJ2-2; a weak D match, TRBD2 (6 bases). The CDR3 extends over 17 amino acids. Deletions cut 3 bases from V and 2 bases from J, with 16 bases between. Germline CDR1 SGHVS, CDR2 FQNEAQ.

This sequence joins TRBV18 and TRBJ1-4, with D unclear. Germline V gene data show CDR1 as KGHSH and CDR2 as LQKENI. V dropped 6 bases and J dropped 8 bases, with 7 bases sitting between them. This CDR3 contains 11 residues. Here the CDR3 DNA reads TGTGCCAGCTCGCCGGGAGAAAAACTGTTTTTT. This sequence encodes CASSPGEKLFF.

The rearrangement joins TRBV6-5 to TRBJ2-1; 9 nucleotides match TRBD2. V was clipped by 1 base and J by 5 bases; unmatched bases: 6. In germline, CDR1 is MNHEY, CDR2 SVGAGI. This CDR3 spans 16 amino acids. CDR3 in DNA: TGTGCCAGCAGTTACTTATTGACTAGCGGTAACAATGAGCAGTTCTTC. Translated, it gives CASSYLLTSGNNEQFF.

This rearrangement joins TRBV2 to TRBJ1-5; D is possibly TRBD1 (5 bases). V dropped 6 bases and J dropped 1 base, with 16 bases sitting between them. Germline V gene sequence: CDR1 SNHLY, CDR2 FYNNEI. The CDR3 is 16 amino acids. The chain's CDR3 is CASRGDSYMSNQPQHF. The CDR3 region has the DNA TGTGCCAGCAGGGGGGACTCCTACATGAGCAATCAGCCCCAGCATTTT. Using reference TRBV2 and TRBJ1-5 for the parts outside the CDR3, the full variable domain is EPEVTQTPSHQVTQMGQEVILRCVPISNHLYFYWYRQILGQKVEFLVSFYNNEISEKSEIFDDQFSVERPDGSNFTLKIRSTKLEDSAMYFCASRGDSYMSNQPQHFGDGTRLSIL.

The chain uses TRBV19 and TRBJ2-5; D is perhaps TRBD1 (5 bases). The V end was cut by 4 bases, the J end by 1 base, with 10 bases between. From germline, CDR1 is LNHDA and CDR2 SQIVND (reference sequence). The CDR3 contains 14 residues. CDR3 DNA sequence: TGTGCCAGTAGTAAATCAGGGATCCAAGAGACCCAGTACTTC. Protein sequence: CASSKSGIQETQYF.

The chain carries TRBV6-5 and TRBJ2-7; a weak D match, TRBD2 (6 bases). The V end was cut by 8 bases, the J end by 1 base, with 18 bases between. The CDR3 has 15 amino acids. The germline V gene has CDR1 MNHEY and CDR2 SVGAGI. This CDR3 is CASGRPSYESYEQYF. The DNA for the CDR3 is TGTGCCAGCGGGAGGCCCTCTTACGAGTCCTACGAGCAGTACTTC.

The chain recombines TRBV27 with TRBJ2-7, with D perhaps TRBD2 (5 bases). Trimming stripped 8 bases from V and 4 bases from J, with 18 bases between. This CDR3 region has 14 residues. Germline-derived CDR1 and CDR2 are MNHEY and SMNVEV (reference sequence). The CDR3 spells CASQFTRGDYEQYF. The CDR3 DNA follows: TGTGCCAGCCAGTTTACCCGGGGAGATTACGAGCAGTACTTC.

V and J are TRBV5-1 and TRBJ1-1, with a tentative D call TRBD1 (6 bases). V gave up 0 bases and J gave up 5 bases, with 14 bases separating them. The CDR3 runs to 15 residues. Germline V gene sequence: CDR1 SGHRS, CDR2 YFSETQ. The chain's CDR3 is CASSLESQGLTEAFF. CDR3 bases: TGCGCCAGCAGCTTGGAATCACAGGGCTTGACTGAAGCTTTCTTT. The entire variable domain, with the rest obtained from reference TRBV5-1 and TRBJ1-1, is as follows: KAGVTQTPRYLIKTRGQQVTLSCSPISGHRSVSWYQQTPGQGLQFLFEYFSETQRNKGNFPGRFSGRQFSNSRSEMNVSTLELGDSALYLCASSLESQGLTEAFFGQGTRLTVV.

This chain connects TRBV2 to TRBJ1-1; D is possibly TRBD1 (5 bases). Germline-derived CDR1 and CDR2 are SNHLY and FYNNEI. This CDR3 spans 13 amino acids. Trimming removed 4 bases from V and 6 bases from J, with 12 bases in between. The CDR3 loop reads CASSVGRAAEAFF. DNA for the CDR3: TGTGCCAGCAGTGTAGGCAGGGCTGCTGAAGCTTTCTTT.

V and J are TRBV11-2 and TRBJ2-7, with D tentatively TRBD1 (5 bases). The V gene lost 0 bases and the J gene lost 6 bases, with 9 bases spanning the gap. The CDR3 runs to 13 residues. The germline gives CDR1 SGHAT, CDR2 FQNNGV. The CDR3 region is CASSLDRRGEQYF. The CDR3 coding sequence is TGTGCCAGCAGCTTAGATCGTAGGGGCGAGCAGTACTTC.

This clone was counted only a few times. V usage is TRBV5-1 and J usage is TRBJ1-1, with TRBD1 identical over 7 bases. This CDR3 spans 15 amino acids. The germline gives CDR1 SGHRS, CDR2 YFSETQ. J gave up 4 bases and V 3 bases, and 9 bases lay outside the gene matches. CDR3 in DNA: TGCGCCAGCAGCTCCCGACAGGGTATGGGCACTGAAGCTTTCTTT. Protein sequence: CASSSRQGMGTEAFF.

This chain connects TRBV10-2 to TRBJ1-5; 9 bases map to TRBD1. The CDR3 contains 15 residues. Germline loops: CDR1 WSHSY, CDR2 SAAADI. Trimming at V came to 6 bases and at J to 3 bases, leaving 6 bases not matched to a gene. This CDR3 reads CASSAGTGYNQPQHF. For the CDR3, the DNA is TGCGCCAGCAGCGCAGGGACAGGGTACAATCAGCCCCAGCATTTT.

The J gene is TRBJ2-3, the V gene TRBV30; TRBD2 matches at 8 bases. The CDR3 runs to 15 residues. The germline V gene encodes CDR1 GTSNPN and CDR2 SVGIG (reference sequence). V trimming: 1 base; J trimming: 4 bases; junction bases outside the gene matches: 7. The CDR3 region has the DNA TGTGCCTGGAGTGCCCGACTAGCGAGGGCAGATACGCAGTATTTT. Protein sequence: CAWSARLARADTQYF.

For this clone: This specimen includes other DNA sequences encoding the same CDR3. The chain is built from TRBV5-1 and TRBJ2-5; TRBD2 agrees at 8 bases. Germline V lookup: CDR1 SGHRS, CDR2 YFSETQ. With V trimmed by 5 bases and J by 2 bases, 5 bases remained unmatched. The CDR3 sequence is 14 residues long. This CDR3 reads CASSSGLAQETQYF. The CDR3 DNA sequence: TGCGCCAGCAGTAGCGGACTAGCACAAGAGACCCAGTACTTC.

The chain links TRBV19 to TRBJ2-1; tentative D call: TRBD2 (6 bases). The germline V gene has CDR1 LNHDA and CDR2 SQIVND (reference sequence). V was cut by 3 bases and J by 4 bases, with 10 bases left in between. The CDR3 runs 14 residues. This chain's CDR3 is CASSMGTAYNEQFF. Here the CDR3 DNA reads TGTGCCAGTAGTATGGGGACTGCGTACAATGAGCAGTTCTTC.

The chain carries TRBV6-1 and TRBJ2-7; 8 positions match TRBD1. This CDR3 is built from 13 residues. V trimming: 6 bases; J trimming: 5 bases; junction bases outside the gene matches: 6. Per germline, CDR1 MNHNS and CDR2 SASEGT. CDR3 nucleotides: TGTGCCAGCAGCCACCGGACAGGGAACGAGCAGTACTTC. Protein product: CASSHRTGNEQYF.

V and J are TRBV11-3 and TRBJ2-7; 9 bases match TRBD1. After removal of 4 bases from V and 5 bases from J, the junction contained 3 bases not matched to a gene. CDR3 length equals 13 residues. Germline CDR1 is SGHNT and CDR2 is YENEEA. CDR3 bases: TGTGCCAGCAGCTCGGACAGGGGCCACGAGCAGTACTTC. This encodes CASSSDRGHEQYF.

This clone came up once. The chain carries TRBV5-4 and TRBJ2-5, with 8 bases that match TRBD2. The CDR3 covers 16 residues. Germline V gene sequence: CDR1 SGHNT, CDR2 YYREEE (reference sequence). Trimming cost V 4 bases and J 5 bases; bases outside gene matches: 13. In DNA form, the CDR3 reads TGTGCCAGCAGCGGTGTGGCGGGAGGTCGGGAGGAGACCCAGTACTTC. As protein: CASSGVAGGREETQYF.

The chain couples TRBV6-5 to TRBJ2-7; 9 nucleotides match TRBD1. CDR1 MNHEY and CDR2 SVGAGI come from the germline V gene. CDR3 size: 15 residues. V was pared by 3 bases and J by 0 bases, with 3 bases of the junction left unmatched. This CDR3 reads CASSYLQGASYEQYF. The CDR3 DNA reads TGTGCCAGCAGTTATCTACAGGGGGCCTCCTACGAGCAGTACTTC.